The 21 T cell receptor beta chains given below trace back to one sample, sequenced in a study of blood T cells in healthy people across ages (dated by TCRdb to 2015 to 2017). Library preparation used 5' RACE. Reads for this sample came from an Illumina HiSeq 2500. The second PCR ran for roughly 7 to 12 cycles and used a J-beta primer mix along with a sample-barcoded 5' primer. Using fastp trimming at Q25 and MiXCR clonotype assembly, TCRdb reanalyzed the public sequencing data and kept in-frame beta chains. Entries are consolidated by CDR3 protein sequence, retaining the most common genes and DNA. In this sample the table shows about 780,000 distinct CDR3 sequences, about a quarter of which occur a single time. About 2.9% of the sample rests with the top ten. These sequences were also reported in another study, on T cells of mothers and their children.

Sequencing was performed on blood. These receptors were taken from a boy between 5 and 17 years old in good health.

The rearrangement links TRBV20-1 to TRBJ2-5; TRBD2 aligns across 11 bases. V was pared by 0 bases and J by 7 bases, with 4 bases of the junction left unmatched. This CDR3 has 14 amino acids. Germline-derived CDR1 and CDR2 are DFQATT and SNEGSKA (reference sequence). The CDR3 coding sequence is TGCAGTGCTAGAGACTACGGACTAGCGGGGACCCAGTACTTC. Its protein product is CSARDYGLAGTQYF.

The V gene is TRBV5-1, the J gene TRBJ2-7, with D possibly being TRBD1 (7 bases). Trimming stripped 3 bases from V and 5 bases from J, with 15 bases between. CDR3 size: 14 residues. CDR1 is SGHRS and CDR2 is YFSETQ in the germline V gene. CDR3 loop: CASSSPGGGNEQYF. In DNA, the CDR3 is TGCGCCAGCAGCTCCCCAGGGGGAGGTAACGAGCAGTACTTC. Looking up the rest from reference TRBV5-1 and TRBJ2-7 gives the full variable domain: KAGVTQTPRYLIKTRGQQVTLSCSPISGHRSVSWYQQTPGQGLQFLFEYFSETQRNKGNFPGRFSGRQFSNSRSEMNVSTLELGDSALYLCASSSPGGGNEQYFGPGTRLTVT.

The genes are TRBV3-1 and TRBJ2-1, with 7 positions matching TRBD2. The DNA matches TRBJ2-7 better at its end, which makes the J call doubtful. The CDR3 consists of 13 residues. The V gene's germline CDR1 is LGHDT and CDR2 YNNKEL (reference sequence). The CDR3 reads CASRSSGSYEQYF. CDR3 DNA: TGTGCCAGCAGATCTAGCGGCTCCTACGAGCAGTACTTC.

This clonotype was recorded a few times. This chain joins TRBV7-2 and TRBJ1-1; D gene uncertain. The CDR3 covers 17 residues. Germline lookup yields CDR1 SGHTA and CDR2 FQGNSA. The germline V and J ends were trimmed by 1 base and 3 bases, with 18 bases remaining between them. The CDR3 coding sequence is TGTGCCAGCAGCTTAGGGAGACTAGAGGGATTGTACACTGAAGCTTTCTTT. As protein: CASSLGRLEGLYTEAFF.

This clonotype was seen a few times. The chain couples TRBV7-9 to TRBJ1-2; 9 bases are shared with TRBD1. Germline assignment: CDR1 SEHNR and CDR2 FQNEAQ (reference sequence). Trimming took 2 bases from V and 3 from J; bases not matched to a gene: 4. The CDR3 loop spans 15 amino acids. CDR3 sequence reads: CASSLRTGDDYGYTF. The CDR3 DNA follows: TGTGCCAGCAGCTTAAGGACAGGGGACGACTATGGCTACACCTTC.

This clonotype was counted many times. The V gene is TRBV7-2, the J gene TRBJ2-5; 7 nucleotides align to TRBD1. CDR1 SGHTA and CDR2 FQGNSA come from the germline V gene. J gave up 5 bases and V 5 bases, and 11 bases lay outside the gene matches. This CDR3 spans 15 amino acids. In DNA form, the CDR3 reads TGTGCCAGCAGCGGACCAATACAGGGGACGGAGACCCAGTACTTC. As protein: CASSGPIQGTETQYF.

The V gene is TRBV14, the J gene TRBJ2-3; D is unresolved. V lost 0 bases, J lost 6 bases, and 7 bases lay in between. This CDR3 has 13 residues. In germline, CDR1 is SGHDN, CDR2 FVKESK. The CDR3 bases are TGTGCCAGCAGCCAAGATTTCGGTGATACGCAGTATTTT. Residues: CASSQDFGDTQYF.

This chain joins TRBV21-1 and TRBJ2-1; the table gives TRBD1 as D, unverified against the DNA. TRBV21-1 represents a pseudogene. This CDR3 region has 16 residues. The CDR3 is CASSKADSLSYNEQFF. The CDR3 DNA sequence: TGTGCCAGCAGCAAAGCGGACAGCCTGAGCTACAATGAGCAGTTCTTC.

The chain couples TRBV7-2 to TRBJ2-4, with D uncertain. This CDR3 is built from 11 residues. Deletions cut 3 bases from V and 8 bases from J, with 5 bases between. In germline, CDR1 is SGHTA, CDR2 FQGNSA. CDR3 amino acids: CASSFSDIQYF. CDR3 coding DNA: TGTGCCAGCAGCTTCAGTGACATTCAGTACTTC.

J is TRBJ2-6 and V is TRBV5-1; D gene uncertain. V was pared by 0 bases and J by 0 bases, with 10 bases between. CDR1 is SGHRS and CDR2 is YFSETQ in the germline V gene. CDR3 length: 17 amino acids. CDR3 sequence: CASSLEVSRSGANVLTF. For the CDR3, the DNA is TGCGCCAGCAGCTTGGAGGTCAGCCGCTCTGGGGCCAACGTCCTGACTTTC.

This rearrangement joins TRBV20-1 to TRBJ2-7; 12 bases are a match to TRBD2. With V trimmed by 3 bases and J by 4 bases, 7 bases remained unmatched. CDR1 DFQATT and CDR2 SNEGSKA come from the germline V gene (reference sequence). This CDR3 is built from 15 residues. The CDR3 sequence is CSASRLAGAGYEQYF. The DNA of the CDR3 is TGCAGTGCTAGTCGACTAGCGGGGGCGGGATACGAGCAGTACTTC.

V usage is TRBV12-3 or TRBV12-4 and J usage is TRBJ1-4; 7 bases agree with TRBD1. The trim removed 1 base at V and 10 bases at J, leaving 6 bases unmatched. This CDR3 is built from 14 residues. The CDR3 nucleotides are TGTGCCAGCAGTTTAGGGACAGGCGGGAGAAAACTGTTTTTT. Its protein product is CASSLGTGGRKLFF.

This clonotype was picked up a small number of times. The CDR3 nucleotides read TGTGCCAGCAGTGAACGAGGAGCGGGGACAGATACGCAGTATTTT. Its protein product is CASSERGAGTDTQYF. The chain is built from TRBV6-1 and TRBJ2-3; 7 bases agree with TRBD2. With 2 bases clipped from V and 3 bases from J, the junction kept 5 bases outside the gene matches. The CDR3 has 15 residues. Germline CDR1 and CDR2: MNHNS and SASEGT.

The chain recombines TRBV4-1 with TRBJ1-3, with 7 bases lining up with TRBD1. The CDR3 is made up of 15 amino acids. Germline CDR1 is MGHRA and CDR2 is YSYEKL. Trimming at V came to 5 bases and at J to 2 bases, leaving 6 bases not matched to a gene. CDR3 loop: CASSERQGPGNTIYF. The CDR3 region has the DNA TGCGCCAGCAGCGAACGACAGGGCCCTGGAAACACCATATATTTT.

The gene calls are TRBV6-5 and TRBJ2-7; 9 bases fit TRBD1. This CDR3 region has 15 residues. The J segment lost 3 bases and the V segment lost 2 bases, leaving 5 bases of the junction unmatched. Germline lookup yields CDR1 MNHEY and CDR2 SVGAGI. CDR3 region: CASSYRRDRDYEQYF. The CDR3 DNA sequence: TGTGCCAGCAGTTACCGCCGGGACAGGGACTACGAGCAGTACTTC.

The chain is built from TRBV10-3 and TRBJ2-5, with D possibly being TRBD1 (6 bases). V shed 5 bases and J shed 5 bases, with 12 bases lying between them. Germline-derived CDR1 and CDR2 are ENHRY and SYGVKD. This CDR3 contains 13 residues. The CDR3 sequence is CAISTGFLETQYF. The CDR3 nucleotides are TGTGCCATCAGTACAGGGTTCTTGGAGACCCAGTACTTC.

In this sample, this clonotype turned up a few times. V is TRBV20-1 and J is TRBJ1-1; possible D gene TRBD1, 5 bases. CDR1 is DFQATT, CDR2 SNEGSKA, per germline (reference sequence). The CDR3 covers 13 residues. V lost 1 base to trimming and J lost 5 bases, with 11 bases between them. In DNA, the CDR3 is TGCAGTGCTAGAGGGCGACAGCTAACTGAAGCTTTCTTT. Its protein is CSARGRQLTEAFF.

This CDR3 reads CSVERTSDQTDTQYF. The CDR3 nucleotides are TGCAGCGTTGAAAGGACTAGTGATCAAACAGATACGCAGTATTTT. V gene TRBV29-1 combines with J gene TRBJ2-3; 7 bases fit TRBD2. The CDR3 consists of 15 residues. Germline V CDR1 and CDR2: SQVTM, ANQGSEA. Trimming cost V 2 bases and J 3 bases; bases outside gene matches: 8.

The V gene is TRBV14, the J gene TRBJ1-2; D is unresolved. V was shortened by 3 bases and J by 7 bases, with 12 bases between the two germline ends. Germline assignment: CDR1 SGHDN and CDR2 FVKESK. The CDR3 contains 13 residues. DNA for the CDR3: TGTGCCAGCAGCCAGGGCGATTATGGTGGCTACACCTTC. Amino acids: CASSQGDYGGYTF.

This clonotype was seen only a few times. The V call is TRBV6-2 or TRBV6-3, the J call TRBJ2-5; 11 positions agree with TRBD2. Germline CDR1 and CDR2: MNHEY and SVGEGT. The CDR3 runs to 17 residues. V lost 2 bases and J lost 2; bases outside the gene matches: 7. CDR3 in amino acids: CASSYGAGTSGQETQYF. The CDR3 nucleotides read TGTGCCAGCAGTTACGGAGCCGGGACTAGCGGACAAGAGACCCAGTACTTC.

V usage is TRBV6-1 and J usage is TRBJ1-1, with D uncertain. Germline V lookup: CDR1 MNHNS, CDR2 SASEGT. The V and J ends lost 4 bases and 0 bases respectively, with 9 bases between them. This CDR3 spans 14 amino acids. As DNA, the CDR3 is TGTGCCAGCAGTGCGCAGGCCGTGAACACTGAAGCTTTCTTT. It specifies CASSAQAVNTEAFF.